This TCR beta chain was observed in a study of identical twins. The length of the CDR3 is 15 residues. Germline CDR1 ENHRY, CDR2 SYGVKD. The V and J ends lost 3 bases and 5 bases respectively, with 16 bases between them. TCRdb used MiXCR to reprocess the 5' RACE reads, holding one entry per CDR3 protein. The table records about 730,000 distinct CDR3 sequences, 21% of them present only once. Another study also made use of these data, one on T cells expressing NK-cell markers. From that paper: CD8+ T cells in 5 or 6 donors included dominant NKG2C+ clonotypes at roughly 1.0-7.5%.

Sequenced sample: PBMCs. The chain has TRBV10-3 and TRBJ2-5; no clear D. This sequence was found in a woman aged 18-29 years in good health. The CDR3 here is CAISDPGLVQETQYF. The CDR3 coding sequence is TGTGCCATCAGTGACCCGGGCCTGGTCCAGGAGACCCAGTACTTC.